Below are 11 T cell receptor beta chains sequenced from a single sample in a study of T-cell reconstitution after alpha-beta-depleted transplantation in children. Unique molecular identifiers were built into the TCRbeta library. TCRdb used MiXCR to reprocess the PCR reads, holding one entry per CDR3 protein. The data show 640,000 or so distinct CDR3 sequences, with roughly 15% seen just once and 1.1% held by the top ten. This specimen was PBMCs from the stem cell graft donor, taken from the stem cell graft. The receptors come from a human donor who donated a stem cell graft to a child with acute myeloid leukemia.

On this clonotype itself: This may be a read error, as it is one base from a much larger clone. The rearrangement joins TRBV12-3 or TRBV12-4 to TRBJ2-5; 7 bases are a match to TRBD1. The CDR3 is 14 amino acids. CDR3 bases: TGTCCCAGCAACTCCCCCTCGGACAGGGAGACCCAGTACTTC. Translated, it gives CPSNSPSDRETQYF.

This clonotype was picked up many times. The chain is built from TRBV4-3 and TRBJ2-2; 9 bases align to TRBD1. The germline CDR1 and CDR2 sequences are LGHNA and YSLEER. Losses at the gene ends were 1 base for V and 7 bases for J; bases not matched to a gene: 4. CDR3 length: 15 amino acids. CDR3 region: CASSQAQGASGELFF. The CDR3 region has the DNA TGCGCCAGCAGCCAAGCACAGGGGGCGAGCGGGGAGCTGTTTTTT.

This clonotype has a handful of counts. This chain joins TRBV5-1 and TRBJ1-1; D is ambiguous. The CDR3 has 14 amino acids. With 5 bases removed from V and 0 bases from J, the gap between germline ends came to 11 bases. The germline gives CDR1 SGHRS, CDR2 YFSETQ. CDR3 DNA: TGCGCCAGCAGGGACGGGGTCATGAACACTGAAGCTTTCTTT. Protein: CASRDGVMNTEAFF.

The gene calls are TRBV24-1 and TRBJ1-1; 8 bases match TRBD1. The CDR3 contains 15 residues. V gave up 4 bases and J gave up 7 bases; unmatched junction bases: 10. The germline CDR1 and CDR2 sequences are KGHDR and SFDVKD. The DNA for the CDR3 is TGTGCCACCAGTGAGAGCACACAGGGGGGGGGTGAAGCTTTCTTT. The encoded protein is CATSESTQGGGEAFF.

In this sample, this clonotype turned up many times. The gene calls are TRBV20-1 and TRBJ2-3; possibly TRBD1 for D (5 bases). The CDR3 runs 12 residues. Germline loops: CDR1 DFQATT, CDR2 SNEGSKA (reference sequence). The germline V and J ends were trimmed by 3 bases and 8 bases, with 12 bases remaining between them. The CDR3 DNA follows: TGCAGTGCTAGCAGGGTAGTTGGTACGCAGTATTTT. This gives the protein CSASRVVGTQYF.

The chain has TRBV27 and TRBJ2-7; D remains ambiguous. The CDR3 is made up of 13 amino acids. Per the germline V gene, CDR1 is MNHEY and CDR2 is SMNVEV (reference sequence). Trimming removed 2 bases at V and 3 bases at J, with 8 bases between. The CDR3 reads CASSLTDGYEQYV. CDR3 nucleotides: TGTGCCAGCAGTTTAACGGACGGCTACGAGCAGTACGTC.

V gene TRBV7-9 combines with J gene TRBJ2-7, with D unclear. Germline-derived CDR1 and CDR2 are SEHNR and FQNEAQ (reference sequence). CDR3 length: 13 residues. V lost 5 bases and J 3 bases, leaving 11 bases between the germline ends. CDR3 region: CASSPGSFYEQYV. CDR3 nucleotide sequence: TGTGCCAGCAGCCCCGGATCTTTCTACGAGCAGTACGTC.

In this sample, this clonotype turned up many times. V gene TRBV6-5 combines with J gene TRBJ1-1; a weak D match, TRBD1 (5 bases). V lost 0 bases and J lost 4, with 12 bases in between. Germline CDR1 and CDR2: MNHEY and SVGAGI. CDR3 size: 15 residues. As DNA, the CDR3 is TGTGCCAGCAGTTACTCTTTCGGGGCTGGCACTGAAGCTTTCTTT. This sequence encodes CASSYSFGAGTEAFF.

This clonotype was seen ten or more times. This chain links TRBV29-1 with TRBJ2-7; D is undetermined. V lost 4 bases and J 3 bases, leaving 7 bases between the germline ends. Per germline, CDR1 SQVTM and CDR2 ANQGSEA. CDR3 length equals 11 residues. This CDR3 reads CSVGNDYEQYV. The CDR3 nucleotides are TGCAGCGTTGGTAATGACTACGAGCAGTACGTC.

This chain connects TRBV6-1 to TRBJ1-1, with 9 positions matching TRBD1. The CDR3 covers 14 residues. In germline, CDR1 is MNHNS, CDR2 SASEGT. The J segment lost 8 bases and the V segment lost 3 bases, leaving 7 bases of the junction unmatched. Here the CDR3 DNA reads TGTGCCAGCAGTGACCCCAGACAGGGGGGCGAAGCTTTCTTT. Its protein product is CASSDPRQGGEAFF.

The table lists this clonotype with many counts. The CDR3 spells CATSRVGFGVNNEQFF. As DNA, the CDR3 is TGTGCCACCAGCAGAGTAGGCTTCGGGGTGAACAATGAGCAGTTCTTC. The gene calls are TRBV15 and TRBJ2-1, with D maybe TRBD2 (5 bases). The V gene's germline CDR1 is LNHNV and CDR2 YYDKDF (reference sequence). Between the trimmed V and J ends, which lost 1 base and 5 bases, there was a span of 15 bases. The CDR3 is 16 amino acids.